This TCR beta chain emerged from a study of CD8 T cells in Susac syndrome. Looking at the study overall: Intravenous immunoglobulin alone or corticosteroids were being given to patients with Susac syndrome at blood draw, unless they were therapy-naive.

CDR1 is SEHNR and CDR2 is FQNEAQ in the germline V gene (reference sequence). The CDR3 extends over 17 amino acids. The germline V and J ends were trimmed by 5 bases and 4 bases, with 23 bases remaining between them. The diagnostic criteria were recently defined, and patients with Susac syndrome met them for definite or probable disease. FACS was used to enrich TEMRA cells, whereas the CD8+ and CD4+ T cells were obtained by negative isolation. The authors reverse transcribed roughly 0.5 to 1 ug RNA with random hexamers. Amplification of TCR beta CDR3 spanned 54 Vbeta and 13 Jbeta via immunoSEQ multiplex PCR. TCRdb redid the calling of the immunoSEQ multiplex PCR reads with MiXCR, one entry per CDR3 protein. Of fewer than 90,000 distinct CDR3 sequences in the sample, around 93% were seen once.

The rearrangement joins TRBV7-9 to TRBJ1-1; TRBD1 is a possible D gene (6 bases). This clonotype originated in a human donor with Susac syndrome. The sequenced material came from CD8+ T cells from PBMCs. Written as DNA, the CDR3 is TGTGCCAGCAGCCTCCTGGGTCCCAGGGGCTGGGGCACTGAAGCTTTCTTT. Translated, it gives CASSLLGPRGWGTEAFF.